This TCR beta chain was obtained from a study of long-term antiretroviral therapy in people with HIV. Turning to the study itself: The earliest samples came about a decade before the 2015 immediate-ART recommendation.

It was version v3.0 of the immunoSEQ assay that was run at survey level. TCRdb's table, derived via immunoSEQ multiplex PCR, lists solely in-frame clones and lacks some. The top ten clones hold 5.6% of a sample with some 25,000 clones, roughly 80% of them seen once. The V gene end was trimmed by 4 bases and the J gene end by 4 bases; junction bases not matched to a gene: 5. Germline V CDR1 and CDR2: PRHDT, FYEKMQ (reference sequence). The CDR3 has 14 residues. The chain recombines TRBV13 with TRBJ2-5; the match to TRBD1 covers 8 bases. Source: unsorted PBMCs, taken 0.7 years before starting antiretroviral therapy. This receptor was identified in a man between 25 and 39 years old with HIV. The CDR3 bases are TGTGCCAGCAGCTGGACAGGGTTTCCAGAGACCCAGTACTTC. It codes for CASSWTGFPETQYF.